This T cell receptor beta chain comes out of a study of blood T cell repertoires in COVID-19. Study overall: Collection of acute and convalescent COVID-19 samples took place in the United States, Italy and Spain. Sample material is recorded as cDNA or gDNA derived from T cells, B-cell-depleted T cells, or PBMCs.

Authors' methods: Amplified reference gene primers provided the basis for estimating nucleated cell counts. Libraries were prepared by immunoSEQ multiplex PCR; TCRdb keeps only in-frame clonotypes and omits some of them. V and J calls and clone size come straight from that table; D and trimming were deduced from the DNA. The table lists about 100,000 clones, over 75% of them singletons, with 5.1% in the top ten. CDR1 and CDR2 from the germline V gene are SGDLS and YYNGEE. The CDR3 has 14 residues. Germline trimming cut 4 bases from V and 4 bases from J; bases unmatched to any gene: 4. This TCR came from a man aged 50 to 59 with acute or convalescent COVID-19. The sample taken for sequencing was peripheral blood. This rearrangement joins TRBV9 to TRBJ2-1, with 8 bases fitting TRBD1. CDR3 bases: TGTGCCAGCAGCAAGGGACAGGATTACAATGAGCAGTTCTTC. This encodes CASSKGQDYNEQFF.